Listed below are T cell receptor beta chains from one sample, sequenced in a study of T cell responses to AZD1222 COVID-19 vaccine. Repertoires were generated with immunoSEQ multiplex PCR, while TCRdb's copy carries only in-frame clones and drops some. This table holds 150,000 to 180,000 clones, roughly nine tenths found once. Sequences were derived from peripheral blood, sampled on day 0 of MenACWY control vaccination. All receptors derive from an adult in good health. CDR3s include the opening cysteine and the closing phenylalanine or tryptophan. Fields, in order: D gene, clone size, J gene, V gene, CDR3 DNA, CDR3 protein. A D gene is named only where the DNA matches it firmly. Expanded clones get a size class; other rows say once, few or many, or leave the size out.

NA | NA | TRBJ2-3 | TRBV6-5 | TGTGCCAGCAGTTACTCTCGTGACAGGAGGGTAGATACGCAGTATTTT | CASSYSRDRRVDTQYF
TRBD2 | NA | TRBJ2-3 | TRBV6-5 | TGTGCCAGCAGTTATAGCGGGGCGCCCACAGATACGCAGTATTTT | CASSYSGAPTDTQYF
TRBD1 | NA | TRBJ1-2 | TRBV28 | TGTGCCAGCACCCAAGGGGGCATGAAGTATGGCTACACCTTC | CASTQGGMKYGYTF
NA | NA | TRBJ1-1 | TRBV4-1 | TGCGCCAGCAGCCCCGGCCCGGGACCGGTGAACACTGAAGCTTTCTTT | CASSPGPGPVNTEAFF
NA | NA | TRBJ2-7 | TRBV5-4 | TGTGCCAGCAGCTTGTATAAGGGAACCTACGAGCAGTACTTC | CASSLYKGTYEQYF
NA | NA | TRBJ1-2 | TRBV6-6 | TGTGCCAGCAGTTACCCGGAACAGATTACGCTGGCCTTCACCTTC | CASSYPEQITLAFTF
NA | NA | TRBJ1-2 | TRBV3-1/TRBV3-2 | TGTGCCAGCGGGGGGCCACCCTATGGCTACACCTTC | CASGGPPYGYTF
NA | few | TRBJ2-1 | TRBV6-5 | TGTGCCAGCAGTTACTTAGGGGAGAATGAGCAGTTCTTC | CASSYLGENEQFF
NA | NA | TRBJ1-4 | TRBV5-1 | TGCGCCAGCAGCTTGGGGCCGGGGGCAACTAATGAAAAACTGTTTTTT | CASSLGPGATNEKLFF
NA | NA | TRBJ2-2 | TRBV9 | TGTGCCAGCAGCGAGGGACAAAACACCGGGGAGCTGTTTTTT | CASSEGQNTGELFF
NA | NA | TRBJ1-2 | TRBV7-8 | TGTGCCAGCAGCTTAGCCGGCGGGGGAGCCTATGGCTACACCTTC | CASSLAGGGAYGYTF
TRBD1 | NA | TRBJ1-2 | TRBV11-3 | TGTGCCAGCAGTCGACCCGGGACAGGGGGGTCCCTGGGCTACACCTTC | CASSRPGTGGSLGYTF
TRBD1 | NA | TRBJ2-3 | TRBV2 | TGTGCCAGCAGTCGGGGACAGGGCACAGATACGCAGTATTTT | CASSRGQGTDTQYF
NA | NA | TRBJ1-2 | TRBV5-8 | TGTGCCAGCAGCCCTCTAGGTCCGGGGTACTATGGCTACACCTTC | CASSPLGPGYYGYTF
NA | NA | TRBJ1-4 | TRBV5-1 | TGCGCCAGCAGCTTGGGGGCAGGCTGGGCTGAAAAACTGTTTTTT | CASSLGAGWAEKLFF
NA | NA | TRBJ1-4 | TRBV9 | TGTGCCAGCAGCGGCCTGGGACCGAGTAATGAAAAACTGTTTTTT | CASSGLGPSNEKLFF